The TCR beta chain under discussion was sequenced for a study of Ad26.COV2.S vaccination and SARS-CoV-2 variants. About the study: Donor joined the COV1001 Ad26.COV2.S trial arm. Study-level points and caveats: Breadth and depth estimates from TCRs may understate total T cell responses. Researchers reported similar non-spike TCR breadth in vaccine and placebo recipients.

Treatment meaning: about 20 received Ad26.COV2.S at low or high dose, single or two shots; about five received placebo; per-sample allocation not given. Specimen acquisition occurred on day 63 following the initial vaccine or placebo injection. An Ad26 vector expressing Wuhan-strain SARS-CoV-2 spike constituted the vaccine. Of note for this clone: What it binds is unknown.

Here immunoSEQ multiplex PCR was the method, and the copy in TCRdb shows in-frame clones only, minus some. The table has fewer than 400,000 clones, 70% to 90% seen once. This sample comprised peripheral blood, obtained in a trial of Ad26.COV2.S vaccine versus placebo. The clonotype comes from a person aged 18-65 years who received the Ad26.COV2.S COVID-19 vaccine or a placebo.

CDR3 loop: CASSLYGGPGYTF. Written as DNA, the CDR3 is TGTGCCAGCAGTCTCTACGGGGGCCCCGGCTACACCTTC. The gene calls are TRBV27 and TRBJ1-2; a weak D match, TRBD1 (6 bases). The CDR3 covers 13 residues. Germline assignment: CDR1 MNHEY and CDR2 SMNVEV (reference sequence). V dropped 5 bases and J dropped 8 bases, with 15 bases sitting between them.